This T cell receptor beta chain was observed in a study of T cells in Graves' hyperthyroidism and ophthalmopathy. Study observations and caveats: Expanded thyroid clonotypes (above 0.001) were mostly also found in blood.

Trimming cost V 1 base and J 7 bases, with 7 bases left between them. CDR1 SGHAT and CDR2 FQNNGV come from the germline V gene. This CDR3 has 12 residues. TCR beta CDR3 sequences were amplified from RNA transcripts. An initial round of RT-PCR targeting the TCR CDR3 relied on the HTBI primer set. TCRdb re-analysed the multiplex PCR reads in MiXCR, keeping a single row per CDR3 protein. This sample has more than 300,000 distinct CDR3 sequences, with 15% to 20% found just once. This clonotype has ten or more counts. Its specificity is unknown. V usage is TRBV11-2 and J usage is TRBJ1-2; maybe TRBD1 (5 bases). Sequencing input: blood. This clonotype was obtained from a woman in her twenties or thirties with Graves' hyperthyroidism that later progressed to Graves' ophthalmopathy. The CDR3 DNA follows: TGTGCCAGCAGCTTAGGGGGGATTGGCTACACCTTC. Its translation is CASSLGGIGYTF.